These T cell receptor beta chains were read from a single sample in a study of cytomegalovirus exposure and HLA in healthy donors. The assay was immunoSEQ multiplex PCR, and TCRdb's table has in-frame clones only and misses some. The sample has 55,000 to 65,000 clones, more than 90% seen once. The sequencing sample was made of PBMCs. The receptor source for this set is a man between 18 and 35 years old in good health and CMV-seronegative. Each CDR3 is given with its conserved first and last residue. A D gene is named only where the DNA matches it firmly. Rows may omit the clone size; those that give it use once, few, many or a size class.

V	J	length	size	D	CDR3	DNA
TRBV5-4	TRBJ2-7	15	NA	TRBD1	CASSLERDRGAEQYF	TGTGCCAGCAGCTTGGAGCGGGACAGGGGGGCCGAGCAGTACTTC
TRBV15	TRBJ2-1	13	NA	TRBD2	CATMGGRDNEQFF	TGTGCCACCATGGGAGGGAGGGATAATGAGCAGTTCTTC
TRBV28	TRBJ2-2	15	once	NA	CASSSQVEGPEKLFF	TGTGCCAGCAGCTCTCAAGTGGAGGGTCCAGAGAAGCTGTTTTTT
TRBV11-2	TRBJ1-2	13	NA	TRBD1	CASSSGTGSGYTF	TGTGCCAGCAGCTCCGGGACAGGCAGTGGCTACACCTTC
TRBV4-1	TRBJ1-5	12	NA	NA	CASSQSGEPQHF	TGCGCCAGCAGCCAGTCCGGTGAGCCCCAGCATTTT
TRBV2	TRBJ2-5	12	NA	NA	CASKGELETQYF	TGTGCCAGCAAGGGAGAGCTGGAGACCCAGTACTTC
TRBV7-9	TRBJ1-1	16	NA	NA	CASSSSNRVRGTEAFF	TGTGCCAGCAGCTCAAGTAACAGGGTCCGGGGCACTGAAGCTTTCTTT
TRBV7-9	TRBJ2-7	16	NA	TRBD1	CASSSVLGQGANEQYF	TGTGCCAGCAGCTCAGTCTTAGGACAGGGGGCAAACGAGCAGTACTTC
TRBV10-3	TRBJ2-1	14	NA	TRBD2	CAISDKRELGEQFF	TGTGCCATCAGTGACAAGCGGGAGTTGGGTGAGCAGTTCTTC
TRBV4-1	TRBJ1-5	14	NA	NA	CASSTQGWHQPQHF	TGCGCCAGCAGCACACAGGGATGGCATCAGCCCCAGCATTTT
TRBV5-1	TRBJ2-3	15	NA	NA	CASSAELAGPDTQYF	TGCGCCAGCAGCGCCGAACTAGCAGGTCCAGATACGCAGTATTTT
TRBV9	TRBJ2-7	14	NA	NA	CASSVGLASHEQYF	TGTGCCAGCAGCGTAGGGCTAGCGTCTCACGAGCAGTACTTC
TRBV6-4	TRBJ2-3	15	NA	TRBD2	CASSLGLAETDTQYF	TGTGCCAGCAGTTTAGGACTAGCGGAGACAGATACGCAGTATTTT
TRBV6-5	TRBJ2-7	14	NA	TRBD1	CASSSGQGFYEQYF	TGTGCCAGCAGTAGCGGACAGGGATTCTACGAGCAGTACTTC
TRBV25-1	TRBJ2-5	14	NA	NA	CASSEWEDVETQYF	TGTGCCAGCAGTGAATGGGAGGATGTGGAGACCCAGTACTTC
TRBV5-1	TRBJ2-1	17	once	TRBD2	CASSPDGLADAYNEQFF	TGCGCCAGCAGCCCCGACGGTCTAGCGGACGCTTACAATGAGCAGTTCTTC
TRBV5-6	TRBJ2-7	13	NA	NA	CASSLQGSYEQYF	TGTGCCAGCAGCTTGCAGGGCTCCTACGAGCAGTACTTC